This T cell receptor beta chain originates from a study of circulating and synovial CD4+ cells in juvenile arthritis. Clones were read by immunoSEQ multiplex PCR, and TCRdb kept only the in-frame ones, dropping some. Of about 36,000 clones in the sample, 85% to 95% are singletons; the top ten hold about 0.7%. Trimming took 1 base from V and 5 from J, leaving 13 bases between them. In germline, CDR1 is SGHRS, CDR2 YFSETQ. This CDR3 spans 15 amino acids. Findings and limits, study-wide: These blood cells shared more CDR3 sequences with synovium than bulk blood.

This clone was detected once. Its antigen is not known. The sequence was collected from a human donor with juvenile idiopathic arthritis. Specimen: CD4+ T cells from blood. The V call is TRBV5-1, the J call TRBJ2-1; unclear D gene. CDR3 bases: TGCGCCAGCAGCTTGCATCGCCTACCTGACAATGAGCAGTTCTTC. This translates into CASSLHRLPDNEQFF.